This passage covers 30 T cell receptor beta chains from one sample sequenced in a study of blood T cells in healthy people across ages (dated by TCRdb to the mid-2010s). Library prep was done by 5' RACE. The sequencing machine was an Illumina HiSeq 2500. A second roughly 7 to 11 cycle PCR used a sample-barcoded 5' primer and a J-beta primer mix. Through fastp at Q25 and MiXCR, TCRdb rebuilt clones from the public reads, retaining in-frame beta chains. Rows with one shared CDR3 protein collapse into an entry with the most common genes and DNA. This sample gives hundreds of thousands of distinct CDR3 sequences in total; roughly three fifths of them show up just once. Of the sample, approximately 24% falls within the top ten clones. The material sequenced was blood. The receptors here all came from a man in his forties in good health.

The count of this clonotype is one. The CDR3 coding sequence is TGTGCCAGCAGCCCCGGACTAGCGGAAGAGACCCAGTTCTTC. As protein: CASSPGLAEETQFF. The chain recombines TRBV7-8 with TRBJ2-5; 10 nucleotides agree with TRBD2. The J call may be incorrect, as the DNA end agrees better with TRBJ2-1. Germline lookup yields CDR1 SGHVS and CDR2 FQNEAQ. This CDR3 region has 14 residues.

In this sample, this clonotype turned up once. V gene TRBV18 combines with J gene TRBJ1-4, with TRBD1 as a possible D gene (5 bases). Germline lookup yields CDR1 KGHSH and CDR2 LQKENI. The CDR3 extends over 14 amino acids. V was clipped by 3 bases and J by 4 bases, with 9 bases between them. CDR3 sequence: CASSPQQGNEKLFF. As DNA, the CDR3 is TGTGCCAGCTCACCTCAGCAGGGTAATGAAAAACTGTTTTTT.

The chain employs TRBV6-5 and TRBJ2-7; D is undetermined. The CDR3 covers 13 residues. The ends were cut back, 4 bases at V and 3 bases at J, with 10 bases in the middle. CDR1 is MNHEY and CDR2 is SVGAGI in the germline V gene. Here the CDR3 reads CASSFWLNYEQYF. CDR3 sequence (DNA): TGTGCCAGCAGTTTCTGGCTAAACTACGAGCAGTACTTC.

This chain joins TRBV14 and TRBJ1-2, with 7 bases fitting TRBD1. The CDR3 has 13 amino acids. The germline V gene encodes CDR1 SGHDN and CDR2 FVKESK. The J segment lost 6 bases and the V segment lost 4 bases, leaving 5 bases of the junction unmatched. Written as DNA, the CDR3 is TGTGCCAGCAGCCGACCGACAGGGAATGGCTACACCTTC. Amino acid sequence: CASSRPTGNGYTF.

As regards this clonotype: An end of the junction differs from the germline gene, which may be a read error. The chain combines TRBV28 with TRBJ2-1; D ambiguous. CDR1 and CDR2 from the germline V gene are MDHEN and SYDVKM. This CDR3 region has 14 residues. In nucleotides, the CDR3 is TGTGCCAACAGTCCTCGCATCTCCTACAATGAGCAGTTCTTC. This sequence encodes CANSPRISYNEQFF.

V usage is TRBV9 and J usage is TRBJ1-2, with D unclear. The CDR3 is made up of 11 amino acids. Germline lookup yields CDR1 SGDLS and CDR2 YYNGEE. Trimming took off 9 bases at V and 6 bases at J, with 12 bases between the two ends. The CDR3 protein is CATRSADGYTF. The DNA for the CDR3 is TGTGCCACCAGATCCGCCGATGGCTACACCTTC.

Only a few counts were recorded for this clonotype. This chain joins TRBV5-6 and TRBJ2-6, with 8 bases lining up with TRBD1. In germline, CDR1 is SGHDT, CDR2 YYEEEE. The CDR3 has 17 amino acids. The trim removed 2 bases at V and 0 bases at J, leaving 4 bases unmatched. CDR3 loop: CASSFMTGDSGANVLTF. CDR3 nucleotides: TGTGCCAGCAGCTTCATGACAGGGGACTCTGGGGCCAACGTCCTGACTTTC.

DNA for the CDR3: TGCAGTGCTACAGAAGGACAGCCCAGCAATCAGCCCCAGCATTTT. Residues: CSATEGQPSNQPQHF. J is TRBJ1-5 and V is TRBV20-1; the D gene is possibly TRBD1 (6 bases). CDR3 length: 15 residues. Per germline, CDR1 DFQATT and CDR2 SNEGSKA (reference sequence). The V and J ends lost 4 bases and 1 base respectively, with 14 bases between them.

The chain uses TRBV3-1 and TRBJ1-2, with 12 bases that match TRBD1. Germline CDR1 and CDR2: LGHDT and YNNKEL (reference sequence). The CDR3 runs 19 residues. V trimming: 0 bases; J trimming: 7 bases; junction bases outside the gene matches: 15. CDR3 sequence (DNA): TGTGCCAGCAGCCAAGAAATCGGGCCGGGACAGGGGGCTTTCATTGGCTACACCTTC. Translated, it gives CASSQEIGPGQGAFIGYTF.

This rearrangement joins TRBV7-2 to TRBJ1-2; the D gene is possibly TRBD1 (5 bases). Germline loops: CDR1 SGHTA, CDR2 FQGNSA. The CDR3 runs 14 residues. V gave up 7 bases and J gave up 4 bases, with 16 bases separating them. The CDR3 region is CASTRGEVGYGYTF. The CDR3 region has the DNA TGTGCCAGCACTCGGGGGGAGGTTGGCTATGGCTACACCTTC.

The V call is TRBV7-6, the J call TRBJ1-5; tentatively, D is TRBD1 (5 bases). Deletions cut 5 bases from V and 4 bases from J, with 12 bases between. This CDR3 comprises 14 residues. CDR1 is SGHVS and CDR2 is FNYEAQ in the germline V gene. The CDR3 here is CASSRAGWNQPQHF. In nucleotides, the CDR3 is TGTGCCAGCAGCCGAGCAGGGTGGAATCAGCCCCAGCATTTT.

The V and J genes are TRBV28 and TRBJ1-1; D is undetermined. The V gene lost 6 bases and the J gene lost 1 base, with 15 bases spanning the gap. The CDR3 is made up of 15 amino acids. Germline assignment: CDR1 MDHEN and CDR2 SYDVKM. CDR3 in amino acids: CASSPITQPNTEAFF. CDR3 DNA: TGTGCCAGCAGCCCAATTACGCAGCCGAACACTGAAGCTTTCTTT.

The V and J genes are TRBV4-3 and TRBJ2-1; TRBD2 matches 8 bases. The germline gives CDR1 LGHNA, CDR2 YSLEER. The CDR3 is 16 residues long. V dropped 0 bases and J dropped 11; count of bases not matched to a gene: 12. CDR3 nucleotides: TGCGCCAGCAGCCAAGATTCAGCGGGAGTGGAGAAAAAGCAGTTCTTC. Protein product: CASSQDSAGVEKKQFF.

V gene TRBV28 combines with J gene TRBJ2-1, with no clear D. CDR1 and CDR2 (germline): MDHEN, SYDVKM. Trimming left V 6 bases short and J 3 bases short, with 12 bases between. CDR3 length: 14 amino acids. The CDR3 bases are TGTGCCAGCAGCCGACCGGCTAGCTACAATGAGCAGTTCTTC. Its translation is CASSRPASYNEQFF.

Here the CDR3 reads CASSPGTGDEQFF. Here the CDR3 DNA reads TGTGCCAGCTCACCGGGGACAGGGGATGAGCAGTTCTTC. This rearrangement joins TRBV18 to TRBJ2-1, with 10 bases fitting TRBD1. The CDR3 sequence is 13 residues long. The V and J ends lost 3 bases and 8 bases, in that order; junction bases with no gene match: 1. Per germline, CDR1 KGHSH and CDR2 LQKENI.

The chain couples TRBV7-6 to TRBJ1-1, with 8 bases that match TRBD1. This CDR3 comprises 15 residues. Germline CDR1 is SGHVS and CDR2 is FNYEAQ. V dropped 1 base and J dropped 5; count of bases not matched to a gene: 6. CDR3 DNA: TGTGCCAGCAGCTTAGGCAGGGGGCGCGGGACTGAAGCTTTCTTT. Translated: CASSLGRGRGTEAFF.

V gene TRBV6-1 combines with J gene TRBJ1-1, with D perhaps matching TRBD1 (6 bases). This CDR3 is 14 amino acids long. The germline V and J ends were trimmed by 4 bases and 10 bases, with 19 bases remaining between them. The germline V gene encodes CDR1 MNHNS and CDR2 SASEGT. In nucleotides, the CDR3 is TGTGCCAGCAGTGCAATCGACAGGACGGGGCGAGCTTTCTTT. Amino acids: CASSAIDRTGRAFF.

V usage is TRBV7-3 and J usage is TRBJ2-1; D is unclear. The CDR3 extends over 15 amino acids. CDR1 SGHTA and CDR2 FQGTGA come from the germline V gene. V was cut by 1 base and J by 2 bases, with 9 bases left in between. The CDR3 nucleotides are TGTGCCAGCAGCTTAATAAGGGATCCCTACAATGAGCAGTTCTTC. Translating it yields CASSLIRDPYNEQFF.

In regard to this clonotype: A junction end diverges from the germline sequence, so it may reflect a read error. The chain joins TRBV4-2 to TRBJ2-7; D may be TRBD2 (5 bases). The last part of the DNA fits TRBJ2-5 better; the J call may be wrong. Germline assignment: CDR1 LGHNA and CDR2 YNFKEQ. The CDR3 runs 14 residues. CDR3 residues: CAGSREQQRETQYF. The DNA of the CDR3 is TGTGCCGGCAGCCGGGAACAACAAAGAGAGACCCAGTACTTC.

The chain employs TRBV15 and TRBJ2-3, with D uncertain. CDR1 LNHNV and CDR2 YYDKDF come from the germline V gene (reference sequence). Between the trimmed V and J ends, which lost 0 bases and 6 bases, there was a span of 10 bases. This CDR3 is built from 14 residues. The CDR3: CATSRDPAADTQYF. In DNA form, the CDR3 reads TGTGCCACCAGCAGAGATCCTGCGGCGGATACGCAGTATTTT.

The chain is built from TRBV7-3 and TRBJ2-3, with D unclear. The CDR3 consists of 14 residues. V dropped 4 bases and J dropped 4 bases, with 12 bases sitting between them. CDR1 is SGHTA, CDR2 FQGTGA, per germline. This CDR3 is CASSSAVRSDTQYF. The CDR3 DNA reads TGTGCCAGCAGCTCCGCCGTTCGGTCAGATACGCAGTATTTT.

The V and J genes are TRBV7-6 and TRBJ1-6; D gene uncertain. Trimming removed 4 bases at V and 11 bases at J, with 9 bases between. The length of the CDR3 is 12 residues. Germline V gene lookup returns CDR1 SGHVS and CDR2 FNYEAQ. CDR3 nucleotides: TGTGCCAGCAGCTCCGCCGGAGCACCCCTCCACTTT. Its translation is CASSSAGAPLHF.

The chain uses TRBV4-3 and TRBJ2-5; 8 bases fit TRBD1. The germline gives CDR1 LGHNA, CDR2 YSLEER. Trimming cost V 0 bases and J 5 bases; bases outside gene matches: 5. CDR3 length: 15 amino acids. Written as DNA, the CDR3 is TGCGCCAGCAGCCAAGAGGACAGGGCTTTCGAGACCCAGTACTTC. Protein: CASSQEDRAFETQYF.

This sequence joins TRBV27 and TRBJ1-6; D gene uncertain. Looked up from germline, CDR1 is MNHEY and CDR2 is SMNVEV (reference sequence). Trimming pared 6 bases from V and 9 bases from J, leaving 6 bases between. The CDR3 sequence is 11 residues long. As DNA, the CDR3 is TGTGCCAGCAGGAGATTTTCACCCCTCCACTTT. Translating it yields CASRRFSPLHF.

J is TRBJ2-5 and V is TRBV29-1; no definite D call. With the DNA end fitting TRBJ2-7 better, the J assignment may be wrong. This CDR3 has 13 amino acids. Germline V gene data show CDR1 as SQVTM and CDR2 as ANQGSEA. Written as DNA, the CDR3 is TGCAGCGTTGTGCAGACGAACCCCTACGAGCAGTACTTC. It translates to CSVVQTNPYEQYF.

The rearrangement joins TRBV12-3 or TRBV12-4 to TRBJ1-2, with 7 bases lining up with TRBD1. V gave up 5 bases and J gave up 2 bases; unmatched junction bases: 5. The CDR3 has 14 residues. This chain's CDR3 is CASSPSGQNYGYTF. CDR3 coding DNA: TGTGCCAGCAGTCCCTCGGGACAGAACTATGGCTACACCTTC.

The chain combines TRBV7-9 with TRBJ1-2, with D maybe TRBD1 (5 bases). V was shortened by 3 bases and J by 5 bases, with 16 bases between the two germline ends. The CDR3 has 15 amino acids. Germline V CDR1 and CDR2: SEHNR, FQNEAQ (reference sequence). In DNA, the CDR3 is TGTGCCAGCAGCTTTTTAGGGGCCCAAATATATGGCTACACCTTC. Its protein is CASSFLGAQIYGYTF.

The V call is TRBV7-3, the J call TRBJ2-3, with TRBD2 identical over 14 bases. The V segment lost 0 bases and the J segment 6 bases; nucleotides outside the gene matches: 8. The CDR3 totals 18 residues. Germline values: CDR1 SGHTA, CDR2 FQGTGA. CDR3 in DNA: TGTGCCAGCAGCTTAACTGCGGGACTAGCGGGGGCTAGGGATACGCAGTATTTT. Translation: CASSLTAGLAGARDTQYF.

V is TRBV6-2 or TRBV6-3 and J is TRBJ2-4; maybe TRBD2 (6 bases). The better agreement between TRBJ2-7 and the DNA end casts doubt on the J call. Germline V gene sequence: CDR1 MNHEY, CDR2 SVGEGT. This CDR3 region has 14 residues. CDR3 DNA sequence: TGTGCCAGCAGAAACGGGGGATTAGACTACGAGCAGTACTTC. Protein product: CASRNGGLDYEQYF.

This clonotype showed up just once. V gene TRBV3-1 combines with J gene TRBJ2-5; the D is unclear. The ends were cut back, 1 base at V and 4 bases at J, with 19 bases in the middle. CDR3 length equals 17 residues. CDR1 is LGHDT, CDR2 YNNKEL, per germline (reference sequence). CDR3 DNA: TGTGCCAGCAGCCAAGTCTTTTCTCGGAGCAAAGGAGAGACCCAGTACTTC. This translates into CASSQVFSRSKGETQYF.